This TCR beta chain was sequenced during a study of shared clonotypes between healthy human individuals. Both subsets, CD45RA+ naive and CD45RA-negative memory, were split from the CD4+ cells. Points on this clone: Its antigen is not known.

Over several immunoSEQ plates, each subset's genomic DNA was distributed in even portions. The sorted-subset replicate PCRs were given around 190 ng DNA, which is 27,000 or so T cell genomes. Libraries were prepared by immunoSEQ multiplex PCR; TCRdb keeps only in-frame clonotypes and omits some of them. In the table there are more than 2,000,000 clones, roughly 92% of which are singletons. Whole-study findings and limits: Generally, naive subsets came out with larger estimated richness than memory subsets.

The clonotype originates from a man between 18 and 35 years old in good health. Sequenced material: naive CD4+ T cells sorted from blood. Subset denoted: CD45RA+ positively selected.

The CDR3 here is CASSSRTTQQTGNTIYF. DNA for the CDR3: TGTGCCAGTAGTAGTCGAACGACACAGCAAACTGGAAACACCATATATTTT. This chain uses TRBV19 with TRBJ1-3; D not resolved. V was pared by 4 bases and J by 2 bases, with 18 bases between. Per the germline V gene, CDR1 is LNHDA and CDR2 is SQIVND (reference sequence). The CDR3 length is 17 residues.